A single sample gave rise to the 11 T cell receptor beta chains below, sequenced in a study of T-cell reconstitution after alpha-beta-depleted transplantation in children. During its preparation, the TCRbeta library received unique molecular identifiers. Each CDR3 protein gets one entry after TCRdb re-called the PCR reads with MiXCR. The table lists 7,500 to 10,000 distinct CDR3 sequences, roughly an eighth of them singletons. Sequenced material: PBMCs, mostly from graft donor cells, taken 60 days after TCRalphabeta/CD19-depleted stem cell transplant. Receptor source: a patient aged 2-10 years who had a stem cell transplant for inherited bone marrow failure, so the T cells may come from the graft donor.

Relative to its sample, this clonotype is medium-sized. The chain links TRBV12-3 or TRBV12-4 to TRBJ1-2; the D gene is possibly TRBD1 (5 bases). The CDR3 has 14 amino acids. Trimming left V 3 bases short and J 4 bases short, with 12 bases between. The CDR3 sequence: CASSFASRVYGYTF. The DNA for the CDR3 is TGTGCCAGCAGTTTCGCGTCCAGGGTCTATGGCTACACCTTC.

V gene TRBV27 combines with J gene TRBJ2-2; tentative D call: TRBD1 (6 bases). The CDR3 spans 15 residues. With 1 base removed from V and 2 bases from J, the gap between germline ends came to 8 bases. Per germline, CDR1 MNHEY and CDR2 SMNVEV (reference sequence). The CDR3 sequence: CASSLWTENTGELFF. The DNA for the CDR3 is TGTGCCAGCAGTTTATGGACAGAAAACACCGGGGAGCTGTTTTTT.

This clonotype has ten or more counts. The rearrangement joins TRBV30 to TRBJ1-6; weak D call: TRBD1 (6 bases). This CDR3 region has 14 residues. Germline V gene lookup returns CDR1 GTSNPN and CDR2 SVGIG (reference sequence). Trimming took off 2 bases at V and 7 bases at J, with 12 bases between the two ends. The CDR3 coding sequence is TGTGCCTGGAGTCTGGGGACAAGAAATTCACCCCTCCACTTT. Translated, it gives CAWSLGTRNSPLHF.

This clonotype was counted ten times or more. The chain has TRBV20-1 and TRBJ2-1, with TRBD2 matching over 8 bases. Germline CDR1 DFQATT, CDR2 SNEGSKA (reference sequence). This CDR3 has 14 amino acids. Trimming at V came to 2 bases and at J to 4 bases, leaving 4 bases not matched to a gene. CDR3 loop: CSARTSGNYNEQFF. The CDR3 region has the DNA TGCAGTGCTAGAACTAGCGGAAATTACAATGAGCAGTTCTTC.

The J gene is TRBJ2-7, the V gene TRBV28; D unresolved. Germline CDR1 is MDHEN and CDR2 is SYDVKM. The V end lost 4 bases, the J end lost 4 bases, and 5 bases lay between the germline ends. The CDR3 loop spans 11 amino acids. The CDR3 bases are TGTGCCAGCAGTTCCTCATACGAGCAGTACTTC. Encoded protein: CASSSSYEQYF. Using reference TRBV28 and TRBJ2-7 for the parts outside the CDR3, the full variable domain is DVKVTQSSRYLVKRTGEKVFLECVQDMDHENMFWYRQDPGLGLRLIYFSYDVKMKEKGDIPEGYSVSREKKERFSLILESASTNQTSMYLCASSSSYEQYFGPGTRLTVT.

This clonotype was counted ten times or more. The chain employs TRBV27 and TRBJ2-2; 8 bases fit TRBD2. Losses at the gene ends were 2 bases for V and 4 bases for J; bases not matched to a gene: 0. Germline lookup yields CDR1 MNHEY and CDR2 SMNVEV (reference sequence). This CDR3 is built from 14 residues. The CDR3 protein is CASSLLAGTGELFF. CDR3 nucleotide sequence: TGTGCCAGCAGTTTACTAGCGGGCACCGGGGAGCTGTTTTTT.

This clonotype was recorded at least ten times. This sequence joins TRBV11-1 and TRBJ2-2, with 11 bases matching TRBD1. Germline CDR1 SGHAT, CDR2 FQDESV (reference sequence). CDR3 length: 21 amino acids. The J segment lost 0 bases and the V segment lost 5 bases, leaving 17 bases of the junction unmatched. The CDR3 DNA follows: TGTGCCAGCAGCACGAGGTTGGCGGACAGGGGGCCATTCGCGAACACCGGGGAGCTGTTTTTT. Its protein is CASSTRLADRGPFANTGELFF.

There are many counts of this clonotype. The chain carries TRBV20-1 and TRBJ2-7; D uncertain. Trimming took 1 base from V and 6 from J, leaving 16 bases between them. The CDR3 consists of 14 residues. Germline V gene data show CDR1 as DFQATT and CDR2 as SNEGSKA (reference sequence). The CDR3 spells CSARATRALTEQYF. CDR3 bases: TGCAGTGCTAGAGCGACTCGGGCCTTGACCGAGCAGTACTTC.

This clonotype was counted ten times or more. The V gene is TRBV20-1, the J gene TRBJ2-7; 8 bases align to TRBD2. Germline V gene sequence: CDR1 DFQATT, CDR2 SNEGSKA (reference sequence). This CDR3 is 13 amino acids long. The DNA for the CDR3 is TGCAGGGGTATGTCTAGCGGGTCCTACGAGCAGTACTTC. This translates into CRGMSSGSYEQYF.

This clonotype was seen ten or more times. This chain uses TRBV7-9 with TRBJ1-1; a possible D gene is TRBD1 (5 bases). V lost 3 bases to trimming and J lost 0 bases, with 14 bases between them. CDR1 is SEHNR, CDR2 FQNEAQ, per germline (reference sequence). The CDR3 is 16 amino acids. For the CDR3, the DNA is TGTGCCAGCAGCTTTTTCCAGGGCGTTTTGAACACTGAAGCTTTCTTT. Its translation is CASSFFQGVLNTEAFF.

This clonotype was counted at least ten times. This chain links TRBV9 with TRBJ1-3, with TRBD1 as a possible D gene (6 bases). In germline, CDR1 is SGDLS, CDR2 YYNGEE. This CDR3 has 16 residues. V shed 3 bases and J shed 0 bases, with 13 bases lying between them. The CDR3 nucleotides read TGTGCCAGCAGCGCCTATCCGGGACACTCTGGAAACACCATATATTTT. This gives the protein CASSAYPGHSGNTIYF.